This TCR beta chain was captured by sequencing in a study of T cells after posttransplantation cyclophosphamide. Study-wide results and caveats: Skin or GI-infiltrating T cells shared few TRB sequences with blood. Later blood repertoires were often dominated by clones from the donor CD8+ memory compartment.

Germline trimming cut 4 bases from V and 6 bases from J; bases unmatched to any gene: 7. Germline loops: CDR1 SGHRS, CDR2 YFSETQ. This CDR3 has 16 residues. This clone came up many times. Its matching antigen is unknown. On the day of bone marrow donation, the related graft donor provided peripheral blood. Sequencing used immunoSEQ multiplex PCR; TCRdb keeps in-frame clones, though not all of them. This repertoire holds 38,000 or so clones, and none appear only once. The sequence was collected from a man aged 45 to 65 in good health, CMV-negative, and a related stem cell transplant donor. Sequencing was done on a sample of PBMCs. The genes are TRBV5-1 and TRBJ2-7; 16 nucleotides match TRBD2. CDR3 sequence: CASSPGTSGRGREQYF. The CDR3, as DNA: TGCGCCAGCAGCCCCGGGACTAGCGGGAGGGGCCGCGAGCAGTACTTC.